The 24 T cell receptor beta chains presented below share a single source sample, sequenced in a study of identifying expanded T cells in peripheral blood. Sequencing used immunoSEQ multiplex PCR; TCRdb keeps in-frame clones, though not all of them. The top ten hold about 7.7% of the sample, which has some 99,000 clones, about 88% seen once. The source material was blood. These TCRs come from a person between 18 and 75 years old in good health.

V is TRBV30 and J is TRBJ1-1; 7 bases line up with TRBD1. The CDR3 runs 16 residues. Trimming removed 2 bases from V and 1 base from J; junction bases left unmatched: 10. Germline V gene data show CDR1 as GTSNPN and CDR2 as SVGIG (reference sequence). In nucleotides, the CDR3 is TGTGCCTGGAGTAGAGGGGGCCGCCTCCCGAACACTGAAGCTTTCTTT. Translation gives CAWSRGGRLPNTEAFF.

V usage is TRBV7-9 and J usage is TRBJ1-2, with 7 bases aligning to TRBD1. CDR1 SEHNR and CDR2 FQNEAQ come from the germline V gene (reference sequence). The CDR3 consists of 14 residues. Trimming removed 3 bases from V and 3 bases from J; junction bases left unmatched: 4. The CDR3 loop reads CASSFAGGDYGYTF. CDR3 nucleotides: TGTGCCAGCAGCTTCGCAGGGGGAGACTATGGCTACACCTTC.

This clone was counted a single time. V is TRBV6-5 and J is TRBJ2-7; the match to TRBD2 covers 10 bases. The junction had 7 bases not matched to a gene; V was cut back by 5 bases and J by 6 bases. From germline, CDR1 is MNHEY and CDR2 SVGAGI. The CDR3 extends over 14 amino acids. In DNA, the CDR3 is TGTGCCAGCAGTGCTAGCGGGAGCTTGGGCGAGCAGTACTTC. Translating it yields CASSASGSLGEQYF.

The chain links TRBV2 to TRBJ1-1; 7 nucleotides match TRBD1. The CDR3 covers 16 residues. CDR1 is SNHLY, CDR2 FYNNEI, per germline. V was clipped by 5 bases and J by 1 base; unmatched bases: 10. Written as DNA, the CDR3 is TGTGCCAGCAGTTACACCCGACAGGGCCAGAACACTGAAGCTTTCTTT. Translation: CASSYTRQGQNTEAFF.

V is TRBV2 and J is TRBJ1-4; D may be TRBD1 (5 bases). Germline-derived CDR1 and CDR2 are SNHLY and FYNNEI. The V gene lost 7 bases and the J gene lost 3 bases, with 12 bases spanning the gap. The CDR3 extends over 14 amino acids. The CDR3 here is CASKLGAANEKLFF. The CDR3 DNA reads TGTGCCAGCAAGCTCGGGGCCGCTAATGAAAAACTGTTTTTT.

This chain connects TRBV7-9 to TRBJ1-4; 9 bases align to TRBD1. The J segment lost 5 bases and the V segment lost 5 bases, leaving 3 bases of the junction unmatched. The length of the CDR3 is 14 residues. Germline CDR1 is SEHNR and CDR2 is FQNEAQ (reference sequence). CDR3 protein: CASSPQGANEKLFF. The CDR3 bases are TGTGCCAGCAGCCCACAGGGGGCGAATGAAAAACTGTTTTTT. The complete variable domain, with remaining parts taken from reference TRBV7-9 and TRBJ1-4, reads DTGVSQNPRHKITKRGQNVTFRCDPISEHNRLYWYRQTLGQGPEFLTYFQNEAQLEKSRLLSDRFSAERPKGSFSTLEIQRTEQGDSAMYLCASSPQGANEKLFFGSGTQLSVL.

The gene calls are TRBV27 and TRBJ2-3; 7 nucleotides align to TRBD2. The CDR3 runs to 15 residues. Germline CDR1 MNHEY, CDR2 SMNVEV (reference sequence). With 6 bases clipped from V and 0 bases from J, the junction kept 6 bases outside the gene matches. CDR3 loop: CASSSSAGSTDTQYF. The DNA for the CDR3 is TGTGCCAGCAGCTCCTCAGCGGGAAGCACAGATACGCAGTATTTT.

Here the CDR3 DNA reads TGTGCCAGTAGTATCGGGCCTCCCACTGAAGCTTTCTTT. It is translated as CASSIGPPTEAFF. This chain uses TRBV19 with TRBJ1-1; D uncertain. Trimming cost V 3 bases and J 4 bases, with 9 bases left between them. The CDR3 length is 13 residues. Germline V CDR1 and CDR2: LNHDA, SQIVND (reference sequence).

The chain carries TRBV7-2 and TRBJ2-3, with TRBD2 matching 14 bases. The CDR3 loop spans 16 amino acids. Germline V CDR1 and CDR2: SGHTA, FQGNSA. Trimming at V came to 5 bases and at J to 4 bases, leaving 5 bases not matched to a gene. This CDR3 reads CASSRTSGRYADTQYF. CDR3 nucleotides: TGTGCCAGCAGCCGGACTAGCGGGAGGTACGCAGATACGCAGTATTTT.

The CDR3: CASSPDRGATGELFF. CDR3 coding DNA: TGTGCCAGCAGTCCAGACAGGGGCGCCACCGGGGAGCTGTTTTTT. The rearrangement uses TRBV7-2 and TRBJ2-2; 8 bases align to TRBD1. The germline V gene has CDR1 SGHTA and CDR2 FQGNSA. V lost 6 bases to trimming and J lost 4 bases; unmatched junction nucleotides: 7. CDR3 length: 15 amino acids. The whole variable domain, filled in from reference TRBV7-2 and TRBJ2-2, reads GAGVSQSPSNKVTEKGKDVELRCDPISGHTALYWYRQSLGQGLEFLIYFQGNSAPDKSGLPSDRFSAERTGGSVSTLTIQRTQQEDSAVYLCASSPDRGATGELFFGEGSRLTVL.

This chain joins TRBV11-3 and TRBJ2-4, with D tentatively TRBD1 (5 bases). Germline-derived CDR1 and CDR2 are SGHNT and YENEEA. The V gene lost 5 bases and the J gene lost 6 bases, with 11 bases spanning the gap. There are 13 residues in the CDR3. The DNA of the CDR3 is TGTGCCAGCAGCCCCAGGGATGGAAACATTCAGTACTTC. This translates into CASSPRDGNIQYF.

In its sample, this clone was seen once. The chain is built from TRBV28 and TRBJ2-7, with TRBD2 matching 8 bases. CDR3 length equals 14 residues. From germline, CDR1 is MDHEN and CDR2 SYDVKM. Unmatched junction bases numbered 4, after V lost 2 bases and J lost 4 bases. The CDR3 region has the DNA TGTGCCAGCAGTTTAGGAAGCGGGAGATACGAGCAGTACTTC. Translation gives CASSLGSGRYEQYF.

The V and J genes are TRBV28 and TRBJ2-1, with D unclear. V was shortened by 3 bases and J by 5 bases, with 2 bases between the two germline ends. Looked up from germline, CDR1 is MDHEN and CDR2 is SYDVKM. The CDR3 covers 11 residues. CDR3 nucleotide sequence: TGTGCCAGCAGTTTGAACAATGAGCAGTTCTTC. It is translated as CASSLNNEQFF.

This clone was counted only a few times. J is TRBJ1-1 and V is TRBV6-1; 8 nucleotides agree with TRBD1. CDR1 is MNHNS and CDR2 is SASEGT in the germline V gene. With V trimmed by 10 bases and J by 0 bases, 10 bases remained unmatched. This CDR3 comprises 15 residues. The CDR3: CATIQGAHLNTEAFF. In DNA form, the CDR3 reads TGTGCCACAATCCAGGGGGCCCATCTGAACACTGAAGCTTTCTTT.

V usage is TRBV28 and J usage is TRBJ1-2; the D gene is possibly TRBD1 (5 bases). The CDR3 is 14 residues long. CDR1 and CDR2 (germline): MDHEN, SYDVKM. V shed 6 bases and J shed 2 bases, with 13 bases lying between them. The CDR3 protein is CASSPSGGNYGYTF. The CDR3 DNA reads as TGTGCCAGCAGCCCTTCGGGGGGGAACTATGGCTACACCTTC.

The chain carries TRBV7-9 and TRBJ1-1; D uncertain. The CDR3 runs to 13 residues. Trimming took off 5 bases at V and 3 bases at J, with 10 bases between the two ends. Per germline, CDR1 SEHNR and CDR2 FQNEAQ (reference sequence). The DNA for the CDR3 is TGTGCCAGCAGCCTGATTGGGGACACTGAAGCTTTCTTT. Protein product: CASSLIGDTEAFF.

The chain joins TRBV5-4 to TRBJ2-1, with D possibly being TRBD1 or TRBD2 (6 bases each). The V end was cut by 1 base, the J end by 7 bases, with 12 bases between. CDR3 size: 14 residues. Germline loops: CDR1 SGHNT, CDR2 YYREEE (reference sequence). The CDR3: CASSLTVGGNEQFF. The DNA for the CDR3 is TGTGCCAGCAGCTTGACAGTAGGGGGGAATGAGCAGTTCTTC.

This chain connects TRBV28 to TRBJ1-2; D is undetermined. This CDR3 has 14 amino acids. Trimming cost V 7 bases and J 2 bases, with 14 bases left between them. Germline loops: CDR1 MDHEN, CDR2 SYDVKM. The DNA of the CDR3 is TGTGCCAGCACGGGCAGTGTAAGAAACTATGGCTACACCTTC. Protein sequence: CASTGSVRNYGYTF.

The chain combines TRBV18 with TRBJ2-3; D remains unclear. Between the trimmed V and J ends, which lost 3 bases and 0 bases, there was a span of 7 bases. This CDR3 has 14 amino acids. CDR1 is KGHSH and CDR2 is LQKENI in the germline V gene. The CDR3 reads CASSPTSSTDTQYF. The CDR3 DNA reads TGTGCCAGCTCACCGACCTCTAGCACAGATACGCAGTATTTT. The full variable domain, with the rest looked up from reference TRBV18 and TRBJ2-3, is NAGVMQNPRHLVRRRGQEARLRCSPMKGHSHVYWYRQLPEEGLKFMVYLQKENIIDESGMPKERFSAEFPKEGPSILRIQQVVRGDSAAYFCASSPTSSTDTQYFGPGTRLTVL.

This clone appeared a few times. This chain connects TRBV10-3 to TRBJ1-2, with no clear D. Germline CDR1 is ENHRY and CDR2 is SYGVKD. This CDR3 region has 12 residues. Trimming shortened V by 10 bases and J by 2 bases, and 11 bases separated the two germline ends. The chain's CDR3 is CATRSGNYGYTF. As DNA, the CDR3 is TGTGCCACCAGAAGCGGCAACTATGGCTACACCTTC.

The chain has TRBV7-9 and TRBJ2-2, with D hard to call. Per the germline V gene, CDR1 is SEHNR and CDR2 is FQNEAQ (reference sequence). This CDR3 region has 14 residues. The V end lost 4 bases, the J end lost 6 bases, and 12 bases lay between the germline ends. The CDR3 region has the DNA TGTGCCAGCAGCTCCAATATACTCCCCGGGGAGCTGTTTTTT. Its protein product is CASSSNILPGELFF. The variable domain in full, with the rest retrieved from reference TRBV7-9 and TRBJ2-2, is DTGVSQNPRHKITKRGQNVTFRCDPISEHNRLYWYRQTLGQGPEFLTYFQNEAQLEKSRLLSDRFSAERPKGSFSTLEIQRTEQGDSAMYLCASSSNILPGELFFGEGSRLTVL.

This clone was recorded a few times. This sample includes further DNA sequences coding for the same CDR3. V usage is TRBV5-6 and J usage is TRBJ1-3; D gene uncertain. The CDR3 totals 14 residues. Trimming took off 4 bases at V and 0 bases at J, with 8 bases between the two ends. The germline V gene has CDR1 SGHDT and CDR2 YYEEEE. The DNA of the CDR3 is TGTGCCAGCAGCCTTACGGGCTCTGGAAACACCATATATTTT. Protein product: CASSLTGSGNTIYF. Based on the CDR3 plus reference TRBV5-6 and TRBJ1-3, the full variable domain is DAGVTQSPTHLIKTRGQQVTLRCSPKSGHDTVSWYQQALGQGPQFIFQYYEEEERQRGNFPDRFSGHQFPNYSSELNVNALLLGDSALYLCASSLTGSGNTIYFGEGSWLTVV.

The chain links TRBV7-2 to TRBJ1-5; 9 bases are shared with TRBD1. V shed 2 bases and J 9 bases; nucleotides not matched to a gene: 8. CDR3 length: 15 residues. The germline gives CDR1 SGHTA, CDR2 FQGNSA. CDR3 sequence: CASSLSGQGFGPQHF. CDR3 coding DNA: TGTGCCAGCAGCTTAAGCGGACAGGGGTTCGGGCCCCAGCATTTT.

As concerns this clone: This sample also contains other DNA sequences that code for the same CDR3. The chain links TRBV28 to TRBJ2-7, with 10 bases fitting TRBD2. This CDR3 comprises 14 residues. Trimming took 7 bases from V and 5 from J; bases not matched to a gene: 8. Germline V CDR1 and CDR2: MDHEN, SYDVKM. The CDR3 loop is CASIELAGKDEQYF. Here the CDR3 DNA reads TGTGCCAGCATCGAACTAGCGGGGAAGGACGAGCAGTACTTC. Combining the CDR3 with reference TRBV28 and TRBJ2-7 gives the whole variable domain DVKVTQSSRYLVKRTGEKVFLECVQDMDHENMFWYRQDPGLGLRLIYFSYDVKMKEKGDIPEGYSVSREKKERFSLILESASTNQTSMYLCASIELAGKDEQYFGPGTRLTVT.